This record looks at one TCR beta chain sequence and its context. J gave up 0 bases and V 2 bases, and 17 bases lay outside the gene matches. CDR3 length equals 21 residues. CDR1 is LNHDA, CDR2 SQIVND, per germline (reference sequence). The record originates from a study of T cell responses to AZD1222 COVID-19 vaccine. Here immunoSEQ multiplex PCR was the method, and the copy in TCRdb shows in-frame clones only, minus some. The sample holds about 170,000 clones, around 87% seen once. This receptor was obtained from an adult in good health. The sample in question was peripheral blood, obtained on day 0 of AZD1222 vaccination. V usage is TRBV19 and J usage is TRBJ1-5, with 9 bases lining up with TRBD1. Here the CDR3 DNA reads TGTGCCAGTAGTATATGGACAGGGGTCCCTCTCCACCATTATAGCAATCAGCCCCAGCATTTT. Encoded protein: CASSIWTGVPLHHYSNQPQHF.